This TCR beta chain derives from a study of blood T cell repertoires in COVID-19. Study-wide context: Collection of acute and convalescent COVID-19 samples took place in the United States, Italy and Spain. T cells, B-cell-depleted T cells, or PBMCs provided the cDNA or gDNA that served as material.

Original data processing: Researchers report that nucleated cell counts were estimated from reference gene primer amplification. Here immunoSEQ multiplex PCR was the method, and the copy in TCRdb shows in-frame clones only, minus some. The V and J calls and clone size were taken over from that table, and D and trimming were inferred from the DNA. Among tens of thousands of clones, 85% to 90% were seen once, and the ten largest hold about 8.5%. The source is a man in his 60s with active COVID-19. The sample taken for sequencing was peripheral blood.

The CDR3 spells CASRAVAGEVDTQYF. For the CDR3, the DNA is TGTGCCAGCAGGGCCGTAGCGGGAGAGGTAGATACGCAGTATTTT. V and J are TRBV6-5 and TRBJ2-3; 9 bases agree with TRBD2. Germline loops: CDR1 MNHEY, CDR2 SVGAGI. The CDR3 contains 15 residues. Losses at the gene ends were 6 bases for V and 5 bases for J; bases not matched to a gene: 9.